Presented here are 7 T cell receptor beta chains from one specimen sequenced in a study of T cells in Graves' hyperthyroidism and ophthalmopathy. The TCR beta CDR3 regions underwent amplification using RNA transcripts as the source. Initially, a first-round RT-PCR of the TCR CDR3 employed the HTBI primer set. MiXCR, applied by TCRdb to the multiplex PCR reads, yields one record per CDR3 protein. The sample holds approximately 590,000 distinct CDR3 sequences, about 43% seen once. Material for sequencing was peripheral blood or thyroid tissue (not recorded which). These receptors originate from a woman under 30 with Graves' hyperthyroidism.

The V gene is TRBV14, the J gene TRBJ1-5; tentative D call: TRBD1 (5 bases). The germline V and J ends were trimmed by 4 bases and 6 bases, with 22 bases remaining between them. Per the germline V gene, CDR1 is SGHDN and CDR2 is FVKESK. The CDR3 runs to 17 residues. Here the CDR3 reads CASSPPTNRPGVQPQHF. The CDR3 bases are TGTGCCAGCAGCCCACCCACGAACAGGCCGGGGGTTCAGCCCCAGCATTTT.

This chain uses TRBV7-3 with TRBJ1-1, with D tentatively TRBD1 (5 bases). Trimming took 4 bases from V and 3 from J, leaving 12 bases between them. This CDR3 is built from 14 residues. CDR1 SGHTA and CDR2 FQGTGA come from the germline V gene. CDR3 region: CASSSRVVHTEAFF. The CDR3 nucleotides read TGTGCCAGCAGCTCCAGGGTTGTCCACACTGAAGCTTTCTTT.

The rearrangement links TRBV10-3 to TRBJ1-1, with 7 bases lining up with TRBD1. CDR1 and CDR2 (germline): ENHRY, SYGVKD. The CDR3 has 16 residues. Trimming cost V 5 bases and J 0 bases; bases outside gene matches: 9. CDR3 protein: CAISIGTGVLNTEAFF. The DNA for the CDR3 is TGTGCCATCAGTATCGGCACAGGGGTGTTGAACACTGAAGCTTTCTTT.

The rearrangement links TRBV12-5 to TRBJ2-2, with D uncertain. Per germline, CDR1 LGHNT and CDR2 FRNRAP. This CDR3 is built from 15 residues. V lost 1 base and J 3 bases, leaving 9 bases between the germline ends. The CDR3 region has the DNA TGTGCTAGTGGTTTGGATATCGGGTACACCGGGGAGCTGTTTTTT. Protein sequence: CASGLDIGYTGELFF.

This rearrangement joins TRBV29-1 to TRBJ1-3; possible D gene TRBD1, 5 bases. Germline CDR1 is SQVTM and CDR2 is ANQGSEA. The CDR3 runs 14 residues. The CDR3 loop reads CSYSAGTSGNTIYF. CDR3 bases: TGCAGTTACTCCGCCGGGACCTCTGGAAACACCATATATTTT.

Ten or more counts support this clonotype. Germline is not matched at one junction end, which may reflect a read error. The CDR3 sequence is CASSEQGETQYF. The CDR3, as DNA: TGTGCCAGCAGTGAACAGGGAGAGACCCAGTACTTC. The J gene is TRBJ2-5, the V gene TRBV10-3, with D maybe TRBD1 (6 bases). The CDR3 is 12 amino acids. Germline CDR1 ENHRY, CDR2 SYGVKD.

This clonotype has only a few counts. The chain combines TRBV6-6 with TRBJ2-7, with D perhaps matching TRBD1 (5 bases). Germline CDR1 and CDR2: MNHNY and SVGAGI (reference sequence). This CDR3 has 12 amino acids. V lost 7 bases and J 5 bases, leaving 12 bases between the germline ends. The CDR3 reads CASTSGHDEQYF. The CDR3 DNA follows: TGTGCCAGCACCTCAGGGCATGACGAGCAGTACTTC.